The sequence of this T cell receptor (beta chain) was determined in a study of shared clonotypes between healthy human individuals. In the study overall: CD4 naive and memory got three plates each, CD8 naive two, CD8 memory one.

The germline V gene encodes CDR1 SGHRS and CDR2 YFSETQ. This CDR3 has 15 amino acids. Germline trimming cut 2 bases from V and 6 bases from J; bases unmatched to any gene: 8. In replicate PCRs of sorted subsets, roughly 190 ng DNA, approximately 30,000 T cell genomes, was used. Data came from immunoSEQ multiplex PCR; TCRdb stores just in-frame clones and leaves some out. The sample includes about 980,000 clones, roughly 72% of them seen just once. This chain links TRBV5-1 with TRBJ2-1; 7 nucleotides line up with TRBD2. The sequence was collected from a man aged 18 to 29 in good health. Material: memory CD4+ T cells sorted from blood. Stated subset: CD45RA-negative fraction. In DNA, the CDR3 is TGCGCCAGCAGCTTTGCGGGGGAGCCCCTCAATGAGCAGTTCTTC. It codes for CASSFAGEPLNEQFF.